This TCR beta chain was profiled in a study of identical twins' blood T cells. TCRdb recomputed calls from the 5' RACE reads with MiXCR, one row per CDR3 protein. The sample includes 300,000 to 450,000 distinct CDR3 sequences, roughly 31% of them seen just once. V was clipped by 0 bases and J by 8 bases, with 8 bases between them. CDR1 is MNHEY, CDR2 SVGEGT, per germline. This CDR3 has 13 residues. The rearrangement links TRBV6-2 or TRBV6-3 to TRBJ2-1; D uncertain. The TCR was taken from a woman aged 18-55 years in good health. Sample: PBMCs. CDR3 amino acids: CASSYSRMDEQFF. The CDR3 nucleotides read TGTGCCAGCAGTTACTCTAGGATGGATGAGCAGTTCTTC.